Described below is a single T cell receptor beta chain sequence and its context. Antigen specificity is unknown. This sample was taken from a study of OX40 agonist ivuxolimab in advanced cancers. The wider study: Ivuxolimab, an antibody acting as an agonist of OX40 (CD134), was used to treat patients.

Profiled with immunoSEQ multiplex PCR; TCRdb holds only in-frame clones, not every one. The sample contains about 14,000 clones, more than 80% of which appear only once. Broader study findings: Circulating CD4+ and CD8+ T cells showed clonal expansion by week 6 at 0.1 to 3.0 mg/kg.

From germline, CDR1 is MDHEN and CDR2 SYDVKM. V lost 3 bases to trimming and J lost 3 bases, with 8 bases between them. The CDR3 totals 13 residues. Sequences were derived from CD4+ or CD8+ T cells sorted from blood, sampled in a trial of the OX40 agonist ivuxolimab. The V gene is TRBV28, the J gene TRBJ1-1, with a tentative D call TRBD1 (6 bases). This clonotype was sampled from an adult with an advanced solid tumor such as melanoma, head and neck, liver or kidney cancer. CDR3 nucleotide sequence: TGTGCCAGCAGTTTGTGGACAGACACTGAAGCTTTCTTT. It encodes CASSLWTDTEAFF.